The source of this TCR beta chain is a study of T cell responses to AZD1222 COVID-19 vaccine. The study's findings and limits: There were mostly white British donors and more females than males, and clonal diversity was possibly underestimated. The CD4 TCRs associated with vaccination extended across spike and predominated at 160-218 and 743-854.

As concerns this clone: Its antigen is not identified.

Germline values: CDR1 MNHEY, CDR2 SVGAGI. V shed 5 bases and J shed 8 bases, with 19 bases lying between them. The length of the CDR3 is 14 residues. Libraries were prepared by immunoSEQ multiplex PCR; TCRdb keeps only in-frame clonotypes and omits some of them. The sample holds about 200,000 clones, approximately 93% seen once. This clonotype was sampled from an adult who received the AZD1222 COVID-19 vaccine. The chain is built from TRBV6-5 and TRBJ2-7; D might be TRBD1 (5 bases). The input for sequencing was peripheral blood, taken 28 days after the second AZD1222 dose. CDR3 loop: CASSIDSIARKQYF. Written as DNA, the CDR3 is TGTGCCAGCAGTATAGACAGCATAGCTAGAAAGCAGTACTTC.